The 20 T cell receptor beta chains below all came from one sample that was sequenced in a study of cytomegalovirus exposure and HLA in healthy donors. PCR employed 60 Vbeta and 13 Jbeta primers. The protocol was immunoSEQ multiplex PCR, while the TCRdb copy is restricted to in-frame clones and leaves out a portion. The table shows 200,000 or so clones, with approximately 80% occurring only once. The sample consisted of PBMCs. The receptors shown here come from a boy younger than 10 in good health and CMV-seronegative.

This chain connects TRBV6-5 to TRBJ2-7; perhaps TRBD1 as D (5 bases). From germline, CDR1 is MNHEY and CDR2 SVGAGI. V shed 4 bases and J shed 0 bases, with 10 bases lying between them. The CDR3 extends over 14 amino acids. In DNA form, the CDR3 reads TGTGCCAGCAGTTCAACGACAGACTCCTACGAGCAGTACTTC. Translation gives CASSSTTDSYEQYF.

This clone has a handful of counts. This chain joins TRBV6-6 and TRBJ2-1, with D possibly TRBD2 on 5 matching bases. Trimming stripped 5 bases from V and 1 base from J, with 6 bases between. The germline V gene has CDR1 MNHNY and CDR2 SVGAGI (reference sequence). The CDR3 has 13 amino acids. CDR3 in amino acids: CASSGESYNEQFF. CDR3 nucleotides: TGTGCCAGCAGTGGGGAGTCCTACAATGAGCAGTTCTTC.

The chain joins TRBV30 to TRBJ2-7, with 12 nucleotides matching TRBD1. Germline assignment: CDR1 GTSNPN and CDR2 SVGIG (reference sequence). The CDR3 has 16 residues. With 2 bases clipped from V and 7 bases from J, the junction kept 12 bases outside the gene matches. The CDR3 nucleotides read TGTGCCTGGAGTTTCATACCGGGACAGGGGGCGGTGGAGCAGTACTTC. Protein: CAWSFIPGQGAVEQYF. Drawing the rest from reference TRBV30 and TRBJ2-7, the complete variable domain is SQTIHQWPATLVQPVGSPLSLECTVEGTSNPNLYWYRQAAGRGLQLLFYSVGIGQISSEVPQNLSASRPQDRQFILSSKKLLLSDSGFYLCAWSFIPGQGAVEQYFGPGTRLTVT.

The rearrangement links TRBV9 to TRBJ1-1; 7 bases agree with TRBD1. V gave up 3 bases and J gave up 4 bases; unmatched junction bases: 9. In germline, CDR1 is SGDLS, CDR2 YYNGEE. This CDR3 contains 15 residues. The chain's CDR3 is CASSAPTGKSTEAFF. CDR3 nucleotide sequence: TGTGCCAGCAGCGCCCCGACAGGGAAGAGCACTGAAGCTTTCTTT.

This clone was counted a few times. This rearrangement joins TRBV2 to TRBJ2-7; tentative D call: TRBD2 (5 bases). Per the germline V gene, CDR1 is SNHLY and CDR2 is FYNNEI. This CDR3 comprises 14 residues. The germline V and J ends were trimmed by 8 bases and 0 bases, with 14 bases remaining between them. Here the CDR3 DNA reads TGTGCCAGCGGGCTAGCCCTTCACTCCTACGAGCAGTACTTC. This gives the protein CASGLALHSYEQYF. The complete variable domain, with remaining parts taken from reference TRBV2 and TRBJ2-7, reads EPEVTQTPSHQVTQMGQEVILRCVPISNHLYFYWYRQILGQKVEFLVSFYNNEISEKSEIFDDQFSVERPDGSNFTLKIRSTKLEDSAMYFCASGLALHSYEQYFGPGTRLTVT.

This clone appeared a single time. The rearrangement joins TRBV18 to TRBJ2-7; 7 nucleotides line up with TRBD1. Germline V gene data show CDR1 as KGHSH and CDR2 as LQKENI. Losses at the gene ends were 6 bases for V and 4 bases for J; bases not matched to a gene: 9. The CDR3 covers 14 residues. For the CDR3, the DNA is TGTGCCAGCTCCGGAAGACAGGGCATGTACGAGCAGTACTTC. Its protein is CASSGRQGMYEQYF.

The rearrangement links TRBV7-9 to TRBJ2-3; 8 nucleotides align to TRBD2. This CDR3 contains 15 residues. CDR1 and CDR2 (germline): SEHNR, FQNEAQ (reference sequence). After removal of 3 bases from V and 4 bases from J, the junction contained 6 bases not matched to a gene. CDR3 sequence reads: CASSLSGGVADTQYF. The CDR3 nucleotides read TGTGCCAGCAGCTTGAGCGGGGGTGTGGCAGATACGCAGTATTTT.

A single count supports this clone. This chain joins TRBV7-9 and TRBJ2-1; TRBD2 might be the D (5 bases). This CDR3 region has 16 residues. Trimming shortened V by 1 base and J by 4 bases, and 14 bases separated the two germline ends. Germline CDR1 reads SEHNR; CDR2 reads FQNEAQ (reference sequence). This chain's CDR3 is CASSLGFGEFYNEQFF. CDR3 DNA: TGTGCCAGCAGCTTAGGGTTCGGGGAGTTTTACAATGAGCAGTTCTTC.

This chain joins TRBV13 and TRBJ2-1, with 10 bases identical to TRBD2. The trim removed 3 bases at V and 6 bases at J, leaving 5 bases unmatched. The CDR3 is made up of 15 amino acids. In germline, CDR1 is PRHDT, CDR2 FYEKMQ (reference sequence). The CDR3 spells CASSFTSGAPNEQFF. CDR3 coding DNA: TGTGCCAGCAGCTTCACTAGCGGGGCCCCCAATGAGCAGTTCTTC. Full variable domain (outside the CDR3, taken from reference TRBV13 and TRBJ2-1): AAGVIQSPRHLIKEKRETATLKCYPIPRHDTVYWYQQGPGQDPQFLISFYEKMQSDKGSIPDRFSAQQFSDYHSELNMSSLELGDSALYFCASSFTSGAPNEQFFGPGTRLTVL.

The chain employs TRBV30 and TRBJ1-1, with TRBD1 matching over 8 bases. Germline CDR1 GTSNPN, CDR2 SVGIG (reference sequence). This CDR3 contains 15 residues. Trimming took 3 bases from V and 6 from J; bases not matched to a gene: 12. CDR3 amino acids: CAWSPGQGTAPEAFF. CDR3 in DNA: TGTGCCTGGAGCCCCGGACAGGGTACGGCCCCTGAAGCTTTCTTT.

This clone appeared a single time. This chain joins TRBV29-1 and TRBJ1-3; D is uncertain. From germline, CDR1 is SQVTM and CDR2 ANQGSEA. Between the trimmed V and J ends, which lost 5 bases and 1 base, there was a span of 9 bases. The CDR3 consists of 13 residues. The CDR3 region is CSVSGQSGNTIYF. In DNA form, the CDR3 reads TGCAGCGTTAGTGGGCAGTCTGGAAACACCATATATTTT.

This clone was seen a handful of times. V usage is TRBV5-6 and J usage is TRBJ1-1, with D perhaps matching TRBD1 (6 bases). The V end lost 1 base, the J end lost 4 bases, and 11 bases lay between the germline ends. The CDR3 has 14 amino acids. Looked up from germline, CDR1 is SGHDT and CDR2 is YYEEEE. CDR3 sequence reads: CASSLLLGATEAFF. The CDR3 DNA sequence: TGTGCCAGCAGCTTGCTCCTGGGGGCCACTGAAGCTTTCTTT.

The rearrangement uses TRBV5-1 and TRBJ2-7, with 11 bases identical to TRBD1. Trimming cost V 1 base and J 3 bases; bases outside gene matches: 3. Germline values: CDR1 SGHRS, CDR2 YFSETQ. The CDR3 covers 15 residues. The CDR3, as DNA: TGCGCCAGCAGCTTGTTCGGGACAGGGGGCTACGAGCAGTACTTC. It translates to CASSLFGTGGYEQYF.

This rearrangement joins TRBV6-5 to TRBJ1-1; possibly TRBD1 for D (6 bases). V was shortened by 6 bases and J by 2 bases, with 16 bases between the two germline ends. This CDR3 is 15 amino acids long. CDR1 and CDR2 from the germline V gene are MNHEY and SVGAGI. The DNA of the CDR3 is TGTGCCAGCAGGTCTCAGGGGTCGTCAAACACTGAAGCTTTCTTT. It encodes CASRSQGSSNTEAFF.

To note about this clone: The sample carries other DNA sequences with the same CDR3. The rearrangement uses TRBV19 and TRBJ2-7, with TRBD1 matching 7 bases. The V and J ends lost 5 bases and 0 bases, in that order; junction bases with no gene match: 4. CDR1 and CDR2 from the germline V gene are LNHDA and SQIVND (reference sequence). This CDR3 spans 14 amino acids. CDR3 residues: CASSSAGGSYEQYF. The CDR3 bases are TGTGCCAGTAGTTCAGCAGGGGGCTCCTACGAGCAGTACTTC.

V gene TRBV7-8 combines with J gene TRBJ1-2; 8 bases are shared with TRBD1. The CDR3 runs to 14 residues. Germline-derived CDR1 and CDR2 are SGHVS and FQNEAQ. Trimming removed 0 bases from V and 4 bases from J; junction bases left unmatched: 1. The DNA of the CDR3 is TGTGCCAGCAGCTTAGCGACAGGGGCCTATGGCTACACCTTC. As protein: CASSLATGAYGYTF.

This clone was counted a single time. The CDR3 sequence is CASSLGTGALEQYF. For the CDR3, the DNA is TGTGCCAGCAGCTTAGGGACAGGGGCGCTGGAGCAGTACTTC. This chain joins TRBV11-2 and TRBJ2-7, with 9 bases aligning to TRBD1. There are 14 residues in the CDR3. V shed 1 base, J shed 7 bases, and the junction held 5 bases outside the gene matches. Germline CDR1 reads SGHAT; CDR2 reads FQNNGV.

The rearrangement uses TRBV30 and TRBJ2-6; tentative D call: TRBD1 (6 bases). Germline CDR1 reads GTSNPN; CDR2 reads SVGIG (reference sequence). The CDR3 loop spans 17 amino acids. V was shortened by 0 bases and J by 0 bases, with 12 bases between the two germline ends. CDR3 coding DNA: TGTGCCTGGAGTGTCCAAGGGGGAGTCTCTGGGGCCAACGTCCTGACTTTC. This sequence encodes CAWSVQGGVSGANVLTF.

The chain carries TRBV7-9 and TRBJ1-2, with 7 bases lining up with TRBD1. The CDR3 totals 13 residues. J gave up 8 bases and V 5 bases, and 8 bases lay outside the gene matches. Germline V lookup: CDR1 SEHNR, CDR2 FQNEAQ (reference sequence). CDR3 protein: CASSVDRVGGYTF. The CDR3 DNA is TGTGCCAGCAGCGTCGACAGGGTGGGCGGCTACACCTTC.

Details on this clone: At the DNA level, this CDR3 is encoded by other sequences in the same sample as well. V usage is TRBV5-1 and J usage is TRBJ2-1; TRBD2 matches at 11 bases. V was clipped by 0 bases and J by 4 bases; unmatched bases: 3. The CDR3 loop spans 16 amino acids. Germline-derived CDR1 and CDR2 are SGHRS and YFSETQ. As DNA, the CDR3 is TGCGCCAGCAGCTTGGGACTAGCGGGGACATACAATGAGCAGTTCTTC. It translates to CASSLGLAGTYNEQFF.